This section outlines one TCR beta chain sequence together with its context. It lacks a known antigen. No much larger clone is present one base from it, and per-base qualities are unavailable. TCRbeta CDR3 regions were amplified from genomic DNA using the immunoSEQ Assay, a bias-controlled multiplex PCR. As for how the authors treated the data: Nucleated cell counts per sample were estimated from amplification of reference gene primers within the assay. To quantify the absolute abundance of each unique TCRbeta CDR3 rearrangement, sequence reads were collapsed and filtered. For each sample, productive Simpson clonality was calculated as the square root of Simpson's diversity index across productive rearrangements. TCRdb stores this immuneACCESS table with in-frame sequences only. Part of the clones is absent; in the studies checked, under half of the shortfall reflects unresolved V genes, and no reason is known for the rest. V, J and clone size are those of that table, while D and trimming were read from the DNA. For this sample the table gives fewer than 70,000 clones, of which around 90% were detected only once. The top ten hold roughly 2.3% of the sample.

Its CDR3 holds 16 amino acids, cysteine through phenylalanine. The DNA shown is the 48-base CDR3, in frame from base 1. The germline V gene specifies SGDLS as CDR1 and YYNGEE as CDR2. The germline V end is reduced by 0 bases and the J end by 3 bases; junction bases left unmatched: 3. Each collaborating institution followed its own protocols to collect whole blood in K2EDTA tubes. For TCRbeta analysis, collaborators shipped samples in one of three forms: frozen whole blood, isolated PBMCs, or DNA extracted from either of those sample types. The data are from a study of blood T cell repertoires in COVID-19 (TCRdb year 2020). Regarding the study in general: Collaborator samples came from the United States, Italy and Spain and covered acute and convalescent phases of COVID-19. The material from the prospective study consisted of cDNA or gDNA derived from T cells, B-cell-depleted T cells, or PBMCs. Subjects who had been exposed to COVID-19, were actively infected with it, or had recovered from it provided the deeply sampled blood TCRbeta repertoires that made up the dataset. The repertoires were released in a freely available public database meant as a resource for research on the immune response to SARS-CoV-2. Samples were obtained from the ongoing ImmuneRACE study (first 160 participants) and from 1,254 subjects provided by 6 global collaborators. Sample metadata almost always included a de-identified subject ID, COVID-19 status, age in years and sex. Where HLA class I and class II types were available, the types were taken from metadata supplied by the sample provider, not from assay-based typing. What the research found in general, with its limitations: The amount of clinical and demographic metadata varied by source and participant and was provided uncurated.

What was sequenced was peripheral blood. The TCR was taken from a human donor in a cohort sampled during active COVID-19. The chain is assembled from TRBV9 and TRBJ2-3; the central 11 bases match TRBD2. In nucleotide form, the sequence is TGTGCCAGCAGCGTAGCTGGGACTAGCGGAACAGATACGCAGTATTTT. It encodes CASSVAGTSGTDTQYF. Reference TRBV9 and TRBJ2-3 proteins supply the regions before and after the CDR3; the full variable domain is: DSGVTQTPKHLITATGQRVTLRCSPRSGDLSVYWYQQSLDQGLQFLIQYYNGEERAKGNILERFSAQQFPDLHSELNLSSLELGDSALYFCASSVAGTSGTDTQYFGPGTRLTVL.